Listed here are 32 T cell receptor beta chains from one sample, sequenced in a study of shared T cell receptors in the human thymus. Measured with immunoSEQ multiplex PCR; TCRdb has only the in-frame clones, and not every one. The profile shows 720,000 or so clones, approximately 83% of them singletons. The data also belong to a second study, concerning human thymus T cells.

Sequenced: thymocytes. The receptors originated from a girl under three years old with a congenital heart defect.

The chain links TRBV19 to TRBJ1-1, with 9 bases that match TRBD1. The CDR3 runs to 16 residues. Germline-derived CDR1 and CDR2 are LNHDA and SQIVND (reference sequence). With V trimmed by 3 bases and J by 6 bases, 11 bases remained unmatched. This CDR3 is CASSMGDRGYWSEAFF. The DNA for the CDR3 is TGTGCCAGTAGTATGGGCGACAGGGGGTATTGGTCTGAAGCTTTCTTT.

The chain combines TRBV27 with TRBJ2-5, with a weak D call TRBD2 (6 bases). Trimming took 3 bases from V and 5 from J, leaving 22 bases between them. This CDR3 spans 17 amino acids. Germline assignment: CDR1 MNHEY and CDR2 SMNVEV (reference sequence). The CDR3 sequence is CASSFPKDPLGRETQYF. For the CDR3, the DNA is TGTGCCAGCAGTTTCCCAAAGGACCCATTAGGGAGGGAGACCCAGTACTTC.

The chain recombines TRBV21-1 with TRBJ2-7; TRBD1 was called by the table and not checked on the DNA. TRBV21-1 is classified as a pseudogene. CDR3 size: 13 residues. CDR3 bases: TGTGCCAGCAAGACGGGACAGGCCTACGAGCAGTACTTC. Amino acid sequence: CASKTGQAYEQYF.

The V call is TRBV5-1, the J call TRBJ2-7; 7 bases are a match to TRBD1. Unmatched junction bases numbered 9, after V lost 6 bases and J lost 6 bases. The CDR3 contains 13 residues. CDR1 is SGHRS and CDR2 is YFSETQ in the germline V gene. Here the CDR3 reads CASKKGAAGEQYF. CDR3 bases: TGCGCCAGCAAGAAGGGGGCGGCTGGCGAGCAGTACTTC.

The CDR3 sequence: CASSRDRSEKLFF. The CDR3 coding sequence is TGTGCCAGCAGCAGAGACAGAAGCGAAAAACTGTTTTTT. The chain links TRBV9 to TRBJ1-4, with a weak D call TRBD1 (5 bases). The ends were cut back, 4 bases at V and 8 bases at J, with 12 bases in the middle. This CDR3 has 13 amino acids. In germline, CDR1 is SGDLS, CDR2 YYNGEE.

The V call is TRBV7-6, the J call TRBJ1-3; D may be TRBD1 (6 bases). Germline CDR1 and CDR2: SGHVS and FNYEAQ. This CDR3 spans 15 amino acids. V was cut by 2 bases and J by 8 bases, with 16 bases left in between. CDR3 sequence (DNA): TGTGCCAGCAGCTTATACCATAAGGGGGTTGACACCATATATTTT. It yields the protein CASSLYHKGVDTIYF.

The table lists this clone with a few counts. CDR3 residues: CATSRIISIRDRGVSYEQYF. The CDR3 DNA sequence: TGTGCCACCAGCAGAATCATTTCTATTAGGGACAGGGGAGTCTCCTACGAGCAGTACTTC. The J gene is TRBJ2-7, the V gene TRBV15; TRBD1 matches at 10 bases. V dropped 2 bases and J dropped 0; count of bases not matched to a gene: 16. The CDR3 covers 20 residues. Per the germline V gene, CDR1 is LNHNV and CDR2 is YYDKDF (reference sequence).

This chain links TRBV12-5 with TRBJ2-1; 13 bases match TRBD2. The length of the CDR3 is 19 residues. Looked up from germline, CDR1 is LGHNT and CDR2 is FRNRAP. V lost 1 base to trimming and J lost 4 bases; unmatched junction nucleotides: 10. The CDR3 DNA follows: TGTGCTAGTGGTTTGGAGGGACTAGCGGGGCCATTACCTTACAATGAGCAGTTCTTC. This encodes CASGLEGLAGPLPYNEQFF.

Details on this clone: One end of the junction is discordant with germline, which a read error may explain. The CDR3 loop is CASREAGTSGGVGAGELFF. The CDR3 nucleotides are TGTGCCAGCAGGGAAGCTGGGACTAGCGGGGGGGTGGGGGCCGGGGAGCTGTTTTTT. The V call is TRBV6-1, the J call TRBJ2-2; 16 nucleotides agree with TRBD2. In germline, CDR1 is MNHNS, CDR2 SASEGT. The CDR3 is 19 amino acids.

The chain recombines TRBV27 with TRBJ1-1, with D hard to call. The CDR3 consists of 16 residues. V was pared by 2 bases and J by 4 bases, with 17 bases between. Germline V gene sequence: CDR1 MNHEY, CDR2 SMNVEV (reference sequence). The CDR3 bases are TGTGCCAGCAGTTTAGAGGGAACCCATGGTTGCACTGAAGCTTTCTTT. Amino acid sequence: CASSLEGTHGCTEAFF.

This clone was recorded once. The chain carries TRBV4-1 and TRBJ1-3; no definite D call. The V and J ends lost 0 bases and 0 bases respectively, with 18 bases between them. Looked up from germline, CDR1 is MGHRA and CDR2 is YSYEKL. This CDR3 has 19 residues. CDR3 coding DNA: TGCGCCAGCAGCCAAGAAAAGCCGGAGGGCCCTCACTCTGGAAACACCATATATTTT. Amino acid sequence: CASSQEKPEGPHSGNTIYF.

V is TRBV6-5 and J is TRBJ1-2; D not resolved. The CDR3 length is 13 residues. Looked up from germline, CDR1 is MNHEY and CDR2 is SVGAGI. The V and J ends lost 6 bases and 4 bases respectively, with 12 bases between them. CDR3 in amino acids: CASSSRGSYGYTF. The CDR3 nucleotides read TGTGCCAGCAGCTCCCGCGGGTCCTATGGCTACACCTTC.

The rearrangement links TRBV27 to TRBJ1-4; 12 bases align to TRBD1. The CDR3 has 15 amino acids. CDR1 is MNHEY, CDR2 SMNVEV, per germline (reference sequence). V trimming: 6 bases; J trimming: 8 bases; junction bases outside the gene matches: 7. The CDR3 bases are TGTGCCAGCAGGTTCGCGGGGACAGGGGGCGAAAAACTGTTTTTT. Amino acids: CASRFAGTGGEKLFF.

This clone appeared a few times. This chain uses TRBV18 with TRBJ1-2; 8 nucleotides match TRBD1. The CDR3 runs 12 residues. CDR1 KGHSH and CDR2 LQKENI come from the germline V gene. V gave up 4 bases and J gave up 8 bases; unmatched junction bases: 3. The CDR3 nucleotides read TGTGCCAGCTCACTCAGGGGGCTAGGCTACACCTTC. It codes for CASSLRGLGYTF. The variable domain in full, completed from reference TRBV18 and TRBJ1-2, reads NAGVMQNPRHLVRRRGQEARLRCSPMKGHSHVYWYRQLPEEGLKFMVYLQKENIIDESGMPKERFSAEFPKEGPSILRIQQVVRGDSAAYFCASSLRGLGYTFGSGTRLTVV.

The chain uses TRBV10-3 and TRBJ1-2, with 9 bases lining up with TRBD1. In germline, CDR1 is ENHRY, CDR2 SYGVKD. CDR3 length equals 16 residues. The V segment lost 6 bases and the J segment 6 bases; nucleotides outside the gene matches: 14. CDR3 DNA sequence: TGTGCCATCAGATTGAATCTAGATCGACAGGGGGATGGCTACACCTTC. Protein product: CAIRLNLDRQGDGYTF.

The chain uses TRBV28 and TRBJ1-3; D may be TRBD1 (6 bases). CDR1 and CDR2 from the germline V gene are MDHEN and SYDVKM. Trimming cost V 6 bases and J 2 bases, with 11 bases left between them. The length of the CDR3 is 14 residues. Here the CDR3 reads CASSLQGPGNTIYF. As DNA, the CDR3 is TGTGCCAGCAGCCTACAGGGTCCTGGAAACACCATATATTTT.

The V gene is TRBV5-1, the J gene TRBJ1-2; a weak D match, TRBD1 (5 bases). Trimming pared 4 bases from V and 4 bases from J, leaving 23 bases between. CDR3 length: 17 amino acids. CDR1 is SGHRS and CDR2 is YFSETQ in the germline V gene. The CDR3 spells CASSRTHYTSRTYGYTF. The CDR3 DNA follows: TGCGCCAGCAGCCGGACACACTACACGAGTAGAACCTATGGCTACACCTTC.

This chain uses TRBV5-1 with TRBJ1-4; D gene uncertain. The CDR3 loop spans 14 amino acids. V dropped 1 base and J dropped 7 bases, with 11 bases sitting between them. Germline loops: CDR1 SGHRS, CDR2 YFSETQ. The CDR3 protein is CASSLTGSGEKLFF. The CDR3 coding sequence is TGCGCCAGCAGCTTGACGGGGAGCGGTGAAAAACTGTTTTTT.

This clone was counted a single time. The rearrangement uses TRBV14 and TRBJ2-1; 7 bases align to TRBD2. CDR1 and CDR2 (germline): SGHDN, FVKESK. The CDR3 runs 17 residues. V dropped 1 base and J dropped 6; count of bases not matched to a gene: 12. The CDR3 region is CASSQVPGAGVCNEQFF. The CDR3 region has the DNA TGTGCCAGCAGCCAAGTACCCGGGGCGGGAGTTTGCAATGAGCAGTTCTTC.

This clone was seen a handful of times. V is TRBV23-1 and J is TRBJ2-7, with a possible D match to TRBD2 (5 bases). TRBV23-1 is annotated as an ORF whose role is uncertain. This CDR3 has 17 residues. V was clipped by 0 bases and J by 4 bases, with 19 bases between them. The chain's CDR3 is CASSQSGCRTGFYEQYF. CDR3 sequence (DNA): TGCGCCAGCAGTCAATCGGGGTGCAGGACGGGATTTTACGAGCAGTACTTC.

The gene calls are TRBV20-1 and TRBJ2-7; D possibly corresponds to TRBD1 (6 bases). CDR3 length: 11 amino acids. Trimming pared 7 bases from V and 4 bases from J, leaving 11 bases between. Germline CDR1 is DFQATT and CDR2 is SNEGSKA (reference sequence). In DNA, the CDR3 is TGCAGTGGGGCAGGGGAGTACGAGCAGTACTTC. Its protein is CSGAGEYEQYF.

The genes are TRBV7-2 and TRBJ2-5, with 13 bases aligning to TRBD2. The CDR3 is 16 residues long. Trimming removed 5 bases from V and 1 base from J; junction bases left unmatched: 4. CDR1 is SGHTA and CDR2 is FQGNSA in the germline V gene. CDR3 DNA sequence: TGTGCCAGCAGCACTCGGACTAGCGGGGGCCAAGAGACCCAGTACTTC. It specifies CASSTRTSGGQETQYF. Variable domain in full (rest from reference TRBV7-2 and TRBJ2-5): GAGVSQSPSNKVTEKGKDVELRCDPISGHTALYWYRQSLGQGLEFLIYFQGNSAPDKSGLPSDRFSAERTGGSVSTLTIQRTQQEDSAVYLCASSTRTSGGQETQYFGPGTRLLVL.

The table lists this clone with a count of one. V gene TRBV11-2 combines with J gene TRBJ1-1, with D uncertain. The CDR3 sequence is 15 residues long. The germline V and J ends were trimmed by 5 bases and 0 bases, with 13 bases remaining between them. The germline CDR1 and CDR2 sequences are SGHAT and FQNNGV. CDR3 in DNA: TGTGCCAGCAGCAAAAACAGAGTATTGAACACTGAAGCTTTCTTT. Amino acids: CASSKNRVLNTEAFF.

V is TRBV14 and J is TRBJ2-1; 7 bases align to TRBD1. From germline, CDR1 is SGHDN and CDR2 FVKESK. V lost 4 bases and J lost 1; bases outside the gene matches: 7. This CDR3 is 16 amino acids long. The CDR3 DNA follows: TGTGCCAGCAGCCCCAGGGGGACACGGTCCTACAATGAGCAGTTCTTC. Protein: CASSPRGTRSYNEQFF.

The gene calls are TRBV28 and TRBJ1-2, with 7 nucleotides matching TRBD1. Germline V gene sequence: CDR1 MDHEN, CDR2 SYDVKM. This CDR3 region has 18 residues. V was pared by 1 base and J by 6 bases, with 17 bases of the junction left unmatched. The CDR3 bases are TGTGCCAGCAGTTTATTCCGGGGACAGTCGTTAGTGTGGGATGGCTACACCTTC. This encodes CASSLFRGQSLVWDGYTF.

The gene calls are TRBV25-1 and TRBJ1-2; D call uncertain. The CDR3 sequence is 12 residues long. The V end lost 2 bases, the J end lost 2 bases, and 3 bases lay between the germline ends. In germline, CDR1 is MGHDK, CDR2 SYGVNS. CDR3 sequence: CASSEQNYGYTF. For the CDR3, the DNA is TGTGCCAGCAGTGAACAAAACTATGGCTACACCTTC.

The chain combines TRBV7-9 with TRBJ2-5; perhaps TRBD2 as D (5 bases). V lost 1 base and J 5 bases, leaving 26 bases between the germline ends. The length of the CDR3 is 19 residues. CDR1 is SEHNR and CDR2 is FQNEAQ in the germline V gene (reference sequence). The chain's CDR3 is CASSLVVTTTTRLGETQYF. Written as DNA, the CDR3 is TGTGCCAGCAGCTTAGTGGTCACCACAACAACTAGACTTGGGGAGACCCAGTACTTC.

This chain links TRBV5-8 with TRBJ1-1; D not certain. This CDR3 contains 10 residues. Looked up from germline, CDR1 is SGHTS and CDR2 is YDEGEE. Trimming removed 2 bases from V and 8 bases from J, with 4 bases in between. The CDR3 spells CASSFREAFF. CDR3 sequence (DNA): TGTGCCAGCAGCTTCAGGGAAGCTTTCTTT.

The chain recombines TRBV4-3 with TRBJ1-5; D unclear. CDR1 is LGHNA, CDR2 YSLEER, per germline. The CDR3 loop spans 16 amino acids. Between the trimmed V and J ends, which lost 0 bases and 0 bases, there was a span of 9 bases. The DNA for the CDR3 is TGCGCCAGCAGCCAAGAGTGGGCCTTTAGCAATCAGCCCCAGCATTTT. Its translation is CASSQEWAFSNQPQHF.

J is TRBJ1-1 and V is TRBV7-3, with 9 positions matching TRBD1. J was trimmed by 1 base and V by 6 bases; bases with no gene match: 3. This CDR3 spans 14 amino acids. CDR1 SGHTA and CDR2 FQGTGA come from the germline V gene. The CDR3 region is CASSPTGGNTEAFF. The CDR3 DNA reads as TGTGCCAGCAGTCCGACAGGGGGGAACACTGAAGCTTTCTTT. Based on the CDR3 plus reference TRBV7-3 and TRBJ1-1, the full variable domain is GAGVSQTPSNKVTEKGKYVELRCDPISGHTALYWYRQSLGQGPEFLIYFQGTGAADDSGLPNDRFFAVRPEGSVSTLKIQRTERGDSAVYLCASSPTGGNTEAFFGQGTRLTVV.

The J gene is TRBJ1-1, the V gene TRBV27, with a weak D call TRBD1 (6 bases). Per germline, CDR1 MNHEY and CDR2 SMNVEV (reference sequence). V was trimmed by 7 bases and J by 0 bases, leaving 21 bases between them. There are 17 residues in the CDR3. The CDR3 nucleotides read TGTGCCAGCATCCCCTTGCAGGGGACTACTTTGAACACTGAAGCTTTCTTT. Protein product: CASIPLQGTTLNTEAFF.

The chain combines TRBV11-2 with TRBJ2-7; tentatively, D is TRBD2 (6 bases). CDR1 is SGHAT, CDR2 FQNNGV, per germline. This CDR3 contains 15 residues. Between the trimmed V and J ends, which lost 0 bases and 2 bases, there was a span of 11 bases. The CDR3 nucleotides read TGTGCCAGCAGCTTAGAGCGGGGCTCAGCCTACGAGCAGTACTTC. Translating it yields CASSLERGSAYEQYF.